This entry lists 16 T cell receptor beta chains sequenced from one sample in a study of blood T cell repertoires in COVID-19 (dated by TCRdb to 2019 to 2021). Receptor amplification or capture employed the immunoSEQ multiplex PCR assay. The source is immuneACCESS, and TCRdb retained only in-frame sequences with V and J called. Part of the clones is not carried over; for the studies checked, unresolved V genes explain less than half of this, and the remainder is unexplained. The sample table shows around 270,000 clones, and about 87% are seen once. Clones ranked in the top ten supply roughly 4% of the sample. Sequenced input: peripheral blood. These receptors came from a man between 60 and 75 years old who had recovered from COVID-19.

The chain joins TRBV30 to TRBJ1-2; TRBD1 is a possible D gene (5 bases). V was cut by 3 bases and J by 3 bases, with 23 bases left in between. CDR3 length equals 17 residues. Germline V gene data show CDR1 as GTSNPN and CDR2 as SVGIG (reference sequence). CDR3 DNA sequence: TGTGCCTGGAGCCCTTTGAGTGGTCGGGGGAGGGACTATGGCTACACCTTC. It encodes CAWSPLSGRGRDYGYTF.

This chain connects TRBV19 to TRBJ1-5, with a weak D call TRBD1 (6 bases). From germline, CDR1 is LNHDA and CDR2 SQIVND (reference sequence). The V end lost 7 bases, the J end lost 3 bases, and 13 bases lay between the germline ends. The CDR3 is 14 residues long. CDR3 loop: CASTTGHLNQPQHF. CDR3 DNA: TGTGCCAGTACCACGGGACACCTCAATCAGCCCCAGCATTTT. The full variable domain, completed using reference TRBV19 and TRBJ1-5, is DGGITQSPKYLFRKEGQNVTLSCEQNLNHDAMYWYRQDPGQGLRLIYYSQIVNDFQKGDIAEGYSVSREKKESFPLTVTSAQKNPTAFYLCASTTGHLNQPQHFGDGTRLSIL.

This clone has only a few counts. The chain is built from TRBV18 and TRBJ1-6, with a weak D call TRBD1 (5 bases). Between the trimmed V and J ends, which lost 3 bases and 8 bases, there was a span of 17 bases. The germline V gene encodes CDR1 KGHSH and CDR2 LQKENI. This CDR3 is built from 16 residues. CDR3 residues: CASSPSVGTTDSPLHF. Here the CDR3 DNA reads TGTGCCAGCTCACCCAGCGTGGGGACTACAGATTCACCCCTCCACTTT.

CDR3 nucleotides: TGTGCCAGTAAGGCGCAGACTAGCGGGGCGACTAGCACAGATACGCAGTATTTT. Its protein is CASKAQTSGATSTDTQYF. The V and J genes are TRBV2 and TRBJ2-3; 11 bases fit TRBD2. V was clipped by 9 bases and J by 0 bases; unmatched bases: 14. This CDR3 has 18 amino acids. Germline V gene sequence: CDR1 SNHLY, CDR2 FYNNEI. The whole variable domain, filled in from reference TRBV2 and TRBJ2-3, reads EPEVTQTPSHQVTQMGQEVILRCVPISNHLYFYWYRQILGQKVEFLVSFYNNEISEKSEIFDDQFSVERPDGSNFTLKIRSTKLEDSAMYFCASKAQTSGATSTDTQYFGPGTRLTVL.

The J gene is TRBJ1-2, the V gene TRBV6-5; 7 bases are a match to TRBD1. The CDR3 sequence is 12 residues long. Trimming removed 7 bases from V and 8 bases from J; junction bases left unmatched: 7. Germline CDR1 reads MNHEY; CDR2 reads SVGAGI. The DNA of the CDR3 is TGTGCCAGCAAAACCGGGACAGAAGGCTACACCTTC. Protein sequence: CASKTGTEGYTF.

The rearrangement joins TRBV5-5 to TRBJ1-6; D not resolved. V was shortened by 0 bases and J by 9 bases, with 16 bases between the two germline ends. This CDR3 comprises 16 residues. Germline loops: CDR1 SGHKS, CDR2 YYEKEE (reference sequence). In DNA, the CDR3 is TGTGCCAGCAGCTTGGCCGGCGGAGGTACCGGTTCACCCCTCCACTTT. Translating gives CASSLAGGGTGSPLHF.

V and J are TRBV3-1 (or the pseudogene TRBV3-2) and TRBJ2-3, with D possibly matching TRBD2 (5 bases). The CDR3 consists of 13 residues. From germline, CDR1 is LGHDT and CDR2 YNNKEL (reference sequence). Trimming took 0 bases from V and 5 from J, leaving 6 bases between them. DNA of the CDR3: TGTGCCAGCAGCCAAGATCGGGGAGATACGCAGTATTTT. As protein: CASSQDRGDTQYF.

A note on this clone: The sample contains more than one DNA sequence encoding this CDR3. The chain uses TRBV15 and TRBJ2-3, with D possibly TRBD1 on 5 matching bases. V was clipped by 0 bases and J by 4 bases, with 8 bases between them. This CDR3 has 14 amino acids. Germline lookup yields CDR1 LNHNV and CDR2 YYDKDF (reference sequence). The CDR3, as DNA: TGTGCCACCAGCAGAGACAGGGCCGCAGATACGCAGTATTTT. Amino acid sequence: CATSRDRAADTQYF. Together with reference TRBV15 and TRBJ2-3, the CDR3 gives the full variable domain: DAMVIQNPRYQVTQFGKPVTLSCSQTLNHNVMYWYQQKSSQAPKLLFHYYDKDFNNEADTPDNFQSRRPNTSFCFLDIRSPGLGDTAMYLCATSRDRAADTQYFGPGTRLTVL.

CDR3 residues: CASSHSGIGADTQYF. CDR3 DNA sequence: TGTGCCAGCAGCCATTCGGGAATTGGCGCAGATACGCAGTATTTT. The J gene is TRBJ2-3, the V gene TRBV3-1 (or the pseudogene TRBV3-2), with D maybe TRBD2 (5 bases). Germline V lookup: CDR1 LGHDT, CDR2 YNNKEL (reference sequence). V shed 3 bases and J shed 4 bases, with 14 bases lying between them. CDR3 size: 15 residues.

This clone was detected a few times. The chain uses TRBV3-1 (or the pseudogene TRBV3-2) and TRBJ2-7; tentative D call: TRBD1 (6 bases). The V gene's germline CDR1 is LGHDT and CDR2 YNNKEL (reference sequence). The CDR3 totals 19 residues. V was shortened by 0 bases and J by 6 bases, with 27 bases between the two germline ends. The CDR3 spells CASSQDSASNYQGGSEQYF. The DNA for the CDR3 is TGTGCCAGCAGCCAAGATAGCGCCTCGAATTACCAAGGGGGTAGCGAGCAGTACTTC.

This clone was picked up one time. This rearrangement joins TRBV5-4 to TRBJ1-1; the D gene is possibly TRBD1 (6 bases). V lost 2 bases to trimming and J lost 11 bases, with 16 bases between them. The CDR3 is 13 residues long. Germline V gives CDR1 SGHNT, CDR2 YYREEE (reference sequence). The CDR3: CASSLQDSLEAFF. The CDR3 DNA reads TGTGCCAGCAGCTTACAGGACAGCCTCGAGGCTTTCTTT. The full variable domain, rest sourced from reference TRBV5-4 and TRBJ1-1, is ETGVTQSPTHLIKTRGQQVTLRCSSQSGHNTVSWYQQALGQGPQFIFQYYREEENGRGNFPPRFSGLQFPNYSSELNVNALELDDSALYLCASSLQDSLEAFFGQGTRLTVV.

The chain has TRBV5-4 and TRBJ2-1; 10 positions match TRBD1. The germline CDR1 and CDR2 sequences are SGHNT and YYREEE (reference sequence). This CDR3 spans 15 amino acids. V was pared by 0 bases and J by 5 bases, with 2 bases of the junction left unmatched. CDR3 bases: TGTGCCAGCAGCTTGGCCGACAGGGGGCACAATGAGCAGTTCTTC. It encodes CASSLADRGHNEQFF.

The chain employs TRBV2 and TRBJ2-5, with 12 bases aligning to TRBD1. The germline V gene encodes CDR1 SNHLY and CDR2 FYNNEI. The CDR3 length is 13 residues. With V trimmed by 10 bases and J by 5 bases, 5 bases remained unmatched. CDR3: CATGTGGLETQYF. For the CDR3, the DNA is TGTGCCACCGGGACAGGGGGCTTGGAGACCCAGTACTTC. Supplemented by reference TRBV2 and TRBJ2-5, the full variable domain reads EPEVTQTPSHQVTQMGQEVILRCVPISNHLYFYWYRQILGQKVEFLVSFYNNEISEKSEIFDDQFSVERPDGSNFTLKIRSTKLEDSAMYFCATGTGGLETQYFGPGTRLLVL.

In DNA form, the CDR3 reads TGTGCCAGCAGTGCGACAGGATCGGACACCGGGGAGCTGTTTTTT. Amino acids: CASSATGSDTGELFF. The chain uses TRBV2 and TRBJ2-2, with D maybe TRBD1 (6 bases). CDR3 length equals 15 residues. Germline CDR1 SNHLY, CDR2 FYNNEI. V lost 4 bases to trimming and J lost 3 bases, with 12 bases between them.

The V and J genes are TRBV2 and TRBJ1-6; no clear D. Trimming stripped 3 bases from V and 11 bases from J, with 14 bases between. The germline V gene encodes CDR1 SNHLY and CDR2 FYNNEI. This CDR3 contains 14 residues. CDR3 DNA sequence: TGTGCCAGCAGTGAGGGAAGGGAGAGAGCACCCCTCCACTTT. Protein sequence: CASSEGRERAPLHF.

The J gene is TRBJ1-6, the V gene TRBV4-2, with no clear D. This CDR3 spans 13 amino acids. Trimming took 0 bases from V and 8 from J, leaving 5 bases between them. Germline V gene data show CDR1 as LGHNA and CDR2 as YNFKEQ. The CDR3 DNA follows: TGTGCCAGCAGCCAAGACCGGGATTCACCCCTCCACTTT. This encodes CASSQDRDSPLHF.